These 28 T cell receptor beta chains came from one sample sequenced in a study of cytomegalovirus exposure and HLA in healthy donors. This PCR relied on a set of 60 Vbeta primers and 13 Jbeta primers. Using immunoSEQ multiplex PCR, the repertoire was profiled, and TCRdb retains in-frame clones only, with some absent. In the table there are about 190,000 clones, roughly four fifths of which are singletons. Sequencing was carried out using PBMCs. The receptors come from a woman aged 45 to 65 in good health and CMV-seropositive.

The chain joins TRBV18 to TRBJ2-1; TRBD2 agrees at 9 bases. The CDR3 covers 16 residues. Germline V gene data show CDR1 as KGHSH and CDR2 as LQKENI. Trimming at V came to 1 base and at J to 5 bases, leaving 6 bases not matched to a gene. CDR3 in amino acids: CASSPHVAGENNEQFF. CDR3 sequence (DNA): TGTGCCAGCTCACCACACGTAGCGGGGGAAAACAATGAGCAGTTCTTC.

The chain employs TRBV30 and TRBJ1-2; perhaps TRBD1 as D (5 bases). CDR1 and CDR2 (germline): GTSNPN, SVGIG (reference sequence). Trimming stripped 6 bases from V and 5 bases from J, with 19 bases between. The CDR3 contains 14 residues. The CDR3 here is CACTWGRRAYGYTF. Here the CDR3 DNA reads TGTGCCTGCACCTGGGGGAGGAGGGCTTATGGCTACACCTTC.

As for this clone: Other DNA sequences in this sample translate to the same CDR3. The chain carries TRBV5-1 and TRBJ2-3; no clear D gene. The CDR3 extends over 13 amino acids. In germline, CDR1 is SGHRS, CDR2 YFSETQ. V lost 2 bases to trimming and J lost 1 base, with 5 bases between them. The CDR3 sequence: CASSFGGTDTQYF. The CDR3 DNA is TGCGCCAGCAGCTTTGGAGGCACAGATACGCAGTATTTT.

This clone showed up just once. The chain employs TRBV18 and TRBJ1-4; no definite D call. From germline, CDR1 is KGHSH and CDR2 LQKENI. The CDR3 consists of 14 residues. V was trimmed by 6 bases and J by 6 bases, leaving 14 bases between them. The CDR3 sequence: CASSWAMGDEKLFF. In DNA, the CDR3 is TGTGCCAGCTCCTGGGCAATGGGTGATGAAAAACTGTTTTTT.

Only one count was recorded for this clone. This chain links TRBV6-1 with TRBJ1-1; the match to TRBD1 covers 9 bases. Trimming at V came to 7 bases and at J to 3 bases, leaving 6 bases not matched to a gene. Germline V gene data show CDR1 as MNHNS and CDR2 as SASEGT. This CDR3 contains 14 residues. CDR3 DNA sequence: TGTGCCAGCAATTACAGGGGGCGTGACACTGAAGCTTTCTTT. Protein: CASNYRGRDTEAFF.

J is TRBJ1-2 and V is TRBV5-1, with 9 bases that match TRBD1. CDR3 length equals 15 residues. Germline V CDR1 and CDR2: SGHRS, YFSETQ. After removal of 0 bases from V and 6 bases from J, the junction contained 6 bases not matched to a gene. This CDR3 is CASSLDLGQGNGYTF. The CDR3 DNA reads TGCGCCAGCAGCTTGGATCTGGGACAGGGTAATGGCTACACCTTC.

The genes are TRBV28 and TRBJ1-4; D uncertain. The germline gives CDR1 MDHEN, CDR2 SYDVKM. The CDR3 contains 13 residues. V was cut by 1 base and J by 16 bases, with 16 bases left in between. The CDR3 here is CASSLLFSGGRFF. The CDR3, as DNA: TGTGCCAGCAGTTTATTGTTCAGTGGCGGGAGGTTTTTT.

A single count supports this clone. The chain combines TRBV5-1 with TRBJ2-7, with 7 bases identical to TRBD1. The CDR3 has 14 residues. Germline CDR1 is SGHRS and CDR2 is YFSETQ. V gave up 0 bases and J gave up 3 bases; unmatched junction bases: 3. Written as DNA, the CDR3 is TGCGCCAGCAGCTTGGGGTGGACAGGCTACGAGCAGTACTTC. It codes for CASSLGWTGYEQYF. Full variable domain (remainder filled in from reference TRBV5-1 and TRBJ2-7): KAGVTQTPRYLIKTRGQQVTLSCSPISGHRSVSWYQQTPGQGLQFLFEYFSETQRNKGNFPGRFSGRQFSNSRSEMNVSTLELGDSALYLCASSLGWTGYEQYFGPGTRLTVT.

V usage is TRBV2 and J usage is TRBJ1-2; D is possibly TRBD1 (5 bases). V lost 8 bases and J lost 4, with 14 bases in between. The CDR3 spans 13 residues. Germline V gives CDR1 SNHLY, CDR2 FYNNEI. The CDR3, as DNA: TGTGCCAGCGACAGCTCCCTGGGCTATGGCTACACCTTC. Protein sequence: CASDSSLGYGYTF.

About this clone itself: This sample includes further DNA sequences coding for the same CDR3. This chain joins TRBV27 and TRBJ1-2, with D perhaps matching TRBD1 (5 bases). The V and J ends lost 6 bases and 3 bases respectively, with 14 bases between them. CDR1 is MNHEY, CDR2 SMNVEV, per germline (reference sequence). The CDR3 runs to 14 residues. CDR3 region: CASRPRVPHYGYTF. The CDR3 nucleotides read TGTGCCAGCAGACCCAGGGTCCCGCACTATGGCTACACCTTC.

In its sample, this clone was seen once. J is TRBJ1-6 and V is TRBV7-8; D ambiguous. The CDR3 is 16 residues long. The V gene's germline CDR1 is SGHVS and CDR2 FQNEAQ. V was shortened by 5 bases and J by 5 bases, with 16 bases between the two germline ends. Written as DNA, the CDR3 is TGTGCCAGCAGCGTAACCCGGGTCCGCAATAATTCACCCCTCCACTTT. It codes for CASSVTRVRNNSPLHF.

The chain links TRBV2 to TRBJ2-5, with D unresolved. Per the germline V gene, CDR1 is SNHLY and CDR2 is FYNNEI. The CDR3 extends over 11 amino acids. The V gene lost 5 bases and the J gene lost 3 bases, with 4 bases spanning the gap. CDR3 amino acids: CASSPEETQYF. CDR3 DNA sequence: TGTGCCAGCAGTCCGGAAGAGACCCAGTACTTC.

This sequence joins TRBV30 and TRBJ2-5; 9 nucleotides align to TRBD2. The better agreement between TRBJ2-7 and the DNA end casts doubt on the J call. Germline values: CDR1 GTSNPN, CDR2 SVGIG (reference sequence). CDR3 length: 13 residues. CDR3: CAWSKASGDEQYF. The CDR3 region has the DNA TGTGCCTGGAGTAAGGCTAGCGGGGACGAGCAGTACTTC.

In nucleotides, the CDR3 is TGCGCCAGCAGCGCCGGGACATTAGATCAGCCCCAGCATTTT. Protein sequence: CASSAGTLDQPQHF. J is TRBJ1-5 and V is TRBV5-1; perhaps TRBD1 as D (6 bases). CDR3 length equals 14 residues. Trimming shortened V by 4 bases and J by 5 bases, and 13 bases separated the two germline ends. CDR1 is SGHRS and CDR2 is YFSETQ in the germline V gene.

The V and J genes are TRBV5-6 and TRBJ1-1; 11 bases are shared with TRBD1. This CDR3 has 15 amino acids. J gave up 4 bases and V 0 bases, and 2 bases lay outside the gene matches. Germline V gene sequence: CDR1 SGHDT, CDR2 YYEEEE. The CDR3 loop reads CASSLAGTGGTEAFF. CDR3 bases: TGTGCCAGCAGCTTGGCCGGGACAGGGGGCACTGAAGCTTTCTTT.

The rearrangement uses TRBV7-2 and TRBJ2-2; tentatively, D is TRBD2 (6 bases). The germline gives CDR1 SGHTA, CDR2 FQGNSA. The CDR3 is made up of 12 amino acids. With 5 bases removed from V and 15 bases from J, the gap between germline ends came to 16 bases. The DNA for the CDR3 is TGTGCCAGCAGCCTCCCATCCACGGGGGTGTTTTTT. As protein: CASSLPSTGVFF. Using reference TRBV7-2 and TRBJ2-2 for the parts outside the CDR3, the full variable domain is GAGVSQSPSNKVTEKGKDVELRCDPISGHTALYWYRQSLGQGLEFLIYFQGNSAPDKSGLPSDRFSAERTGGSVSTLTIQRTQQEDSAVYLCASSLPSTGVFFGEGSRLTVL.

The chain uses TRBV4-3 and TRBJ2-2, with 8 bases that match TRBD1. From germline, CDR1 is LGHNA and CDR2 YSLEER. The CDR3 consists of 16 residues. V lost 2 bases and J lost 3; bases outside the gene matches: 5. The CDR3 loop reads CASSQYYRGDTGELFF. In DNA form, the CDR3 reads TGCGCCAGCAGCCAATACTACAGGGGGGACACCGGGGAGCTGTTTTTT.

The J gene is TRBJ1-4, the V gene TRBV18; 7 bases are a match to TRBD1. Germline lookup yields CDR1 KGHSH and CDR2 LQKENI. The CDR3 is made up of 16 amino acids. Germline trimming cut 5 bases from V and 5 bases from J; bases unmatched to any gene: 11. This chain's CDR3 is CASSARQGSLNEKLFF. Written as DNA, the CDR3 is TGTGCCAGCTCAGCCAGACAGGGAAGTTTAAATGAAAAACTGTTTTTT.

The genes are TRBV19 and TRBJ2-2; D gene ambiguous. Germline V lookup: CDR1 LNHDA, CDR2 SQIVND (reference sequence). The ends were cut back, 3 bases at V and 6 bases at J, with 17 bases in the middle. This CDR3 has 16 amino acids. The CDR3 protein is CASSMVRRPWSGELFF. The CDR3 DNA sequence: TGTGCCAGTAGTATGGTTAGGAGACCTTGGTCCGGGGAGCTGTTTTTT. The full variable domain, its missing parts supplied by reference TRBV19 and TRBJ2-2, is DGGITQSPKYLFRKEGQNVTLSCEQNLNHDAMYWYRQDPGQGLRLIYYSQIVNDFQKGDIAEGYSVSREKKESFPLTVTSAQKNPTAFYLCASSMVRRPWSGELFFGEGSRLTVL.

This chain uses TRBV7-8 with TRBJ1-2, with a possible D match to TRBD1 (6 bases). Germline V lookup: CDR1 SGHVS, CDR2 FQNEAQ. Trimming left V 0 bases short and J 3 bases short, with 11 bases between. The CDR3 covers 15 residues. The CDR3 here is CASSLAVRGYYGYTF. The CDR3 DNA reads as TGTGCCAGCAGCTTAGCGGTCAGGGGCTACTATGGCTACACCTTC.

V is TRBV11-2 and J is TRBJ2-5; TRBD2 matches 8 bases. V was pared by 2 bases and J by 2 bases, with 10 bases of the junction left unmatched. The CDR3 sequence is 17 residues long. Germline CDR1 is SGHAT and CDR2 is FQNNGV. The CDR3 region is CASSLRGVASGQETQYF. The CDR3 DNA reads TGTGCCAGCAGCTTACGAGGGGTGGCTAGCGGGCAAGAGACCCAGTACTTC.

V usage is TRBV2 and J usage is TRBJ1-5; tentatively, D is TRBD1 (5 bases). CDR1 and CDR2 from the germline V gene are SNHLY and FYNNEI. Trimming removed 1 base at V and 0 bases at J, with 7 bases between. CDR3 size: 15 residues. CDR3 amino acids: CASSEEGYSNQPQHF. CDR3 DNA: TGTGCCAGCAGTGAAGAGGGGTATAGCAATCAGCCCCAGCATTTT.

The chain links TRBV11-2 to TRBJ1-2; possibly TRBD1 for D (6 bases). Germline lookup yields CDR1 SGHAT and CDR2 FQNNGV. The CDR3 loop spans 14 amino acids. The V end lost 1 base, the J end lost 6 bases, and 12 bases lay between the germline ends. CDR3 in amino acids: CASSLARGLDGYTF. Written as DNA, the CDR3 is TGTGCCAGCAGCTTAGCCAGGGGATTGGATGGCTACACCTTC.

This clone was detected only a few times. The J gene is TRBJ2-5, the V gene TRBV18; D perhaps matches TRBD2 (6 bases). Germline-derived CDR1 and CDR2 are KGHSH and LQKENI. CDR3 length equals 17 residues. V was shortened by 3 bases and J by 5 bases, with 22 bases between the two germline ends. DNA for the CDR3: TGTGCCAGCTCACCGGGGCTGGGGGGAGCCGGAGGGGAGACCCAGTACTTC. Encoded protein: CASSPGLGGAGGETQYF.

The chain employs TRBV4-1 and TRBJ1-1; TRBD1 agrees at 9 bases. Germline lookup yields CDR1 MGHRA and CDR2 YSYEKL. CDR3 length: 17 amino acids. The V and J ends lost 0 bases and 4 bases, in that order; junction bases with no gene match: 9. CDR3 protein: CASSQDIIGTGSTEAFF. The CDR3 DNA follows: TGCGCCAGCAGCCAAGATATTATCGGGACAGGGAGCACTGAAGCTTTCTTT.

As regards this clone: Different DNA sequences within this sample yield the same CDR3. The chain couples TRBV19 to TRBJ1-5; D gene unclear. This CDR3 region has 9 residues. CDR1 is LNHDA, CDR2 SQIVND, per germline (reference sequence). The V and J ends lost 8 bases and 9 bases respectively, with 5 bases between them. The CDR3 DNA reads as TGTGCCAGTGGCGGGCCCCAGCATTTT. Protein product: CASGGPQHF.

This sequence joins TRBV6-1 and TRBJ1-2; D perhaps matches TRBD1 (5 bases). The V and J ends lost 1 base and 2 bases respectively, with 11 bases between them. Germline V gene lookup returns CDR1 MNHNS and CDR2 SASEGT. The CDR3 runs to 15 residues. The CDR3 sequence: CASSEGWGENYGYTF. The CDR3 DNA follows: TGTGCCAGCAGTGAAGGTTGGGGGGAGAACTATGGCTACACCTTC.

This chain joins TRBV4-2 and TRBJ1-1; TRBD1 matches 10 bases. The germline V gene has CDR1 LGHNA and CDR2 YNFKEQ. The CDR3 is 15 residues long. V lost 3 bases, J lost 3 bases, and 4 bases stayed unmatched. The CDR3 region is CASSQPGQGHTEAFF. DNA for the CDR3: TGTGCCAGCAGCCAGCCGGGACAGGGGCACACTGAAGCTTTCTTT.